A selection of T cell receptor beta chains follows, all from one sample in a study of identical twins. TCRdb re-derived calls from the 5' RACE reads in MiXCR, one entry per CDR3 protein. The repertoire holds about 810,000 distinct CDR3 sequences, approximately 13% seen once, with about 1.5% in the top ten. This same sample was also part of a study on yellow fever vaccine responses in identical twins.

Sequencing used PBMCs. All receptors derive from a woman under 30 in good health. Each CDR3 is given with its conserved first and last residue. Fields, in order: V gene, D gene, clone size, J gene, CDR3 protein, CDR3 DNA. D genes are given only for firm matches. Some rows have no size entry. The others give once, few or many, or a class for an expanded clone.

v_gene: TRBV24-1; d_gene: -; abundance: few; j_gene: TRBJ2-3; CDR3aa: CATSGSRGSTDTQYF; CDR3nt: TGTGCCACCAGCGGATCTAGAGGAAGCACAGATACGCAGTATTTT
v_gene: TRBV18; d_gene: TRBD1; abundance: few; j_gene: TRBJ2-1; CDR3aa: CASSPKGASRDGHNEQFF; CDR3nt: TGTGCCAGCTCACCGAAGGGGGCTAGTCGAGATGGTCACAATGAGCAGTTCTTC
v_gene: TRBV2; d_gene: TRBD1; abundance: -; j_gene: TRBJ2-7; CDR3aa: CASSGRGTVTYEQYF; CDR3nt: TGTGCCAGCAGTGGTAGGGGGACAGTGACTTACGAGCAGTACTTC
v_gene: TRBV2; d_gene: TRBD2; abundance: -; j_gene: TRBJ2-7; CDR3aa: CASSGEGILYEQYF; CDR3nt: TGTGCCAGCAGTGGGGAGGGGATCCTCTACGAGCAGTACTTC
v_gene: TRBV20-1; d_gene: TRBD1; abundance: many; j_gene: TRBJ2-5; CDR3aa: CSATKDRAYQETQYF; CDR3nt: TGCAGTGCTACAAAAGACAGGGCCTACCAAGAGACCCAGTACTTC
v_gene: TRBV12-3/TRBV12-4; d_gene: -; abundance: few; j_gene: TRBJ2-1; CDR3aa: CASSSDGQRNEQFF; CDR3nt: TGTGCCAGCAGTTCTGACGGCCAGAGGAATGAGCAGTTCTTC
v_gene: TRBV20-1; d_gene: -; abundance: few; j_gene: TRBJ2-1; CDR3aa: CSATTVFSYNEQFF; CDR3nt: TGCAGTGCTACGACTGTTTTCTCCTACAATGAGCAGTTCTTC
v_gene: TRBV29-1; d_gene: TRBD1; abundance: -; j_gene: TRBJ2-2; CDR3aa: CHPVLHKRTGGKKNTGELFF; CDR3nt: TGCCACCCGGTGCTGCATAAGAGGACAGGGGGAAAAAAGAACACCGGGGAGCTGTTTTTT
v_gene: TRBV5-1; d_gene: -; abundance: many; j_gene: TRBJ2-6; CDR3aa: CASSLVTGNGANVLTF; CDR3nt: TGCGCCAGCAGCTTGGTAACAGGGAATGGGGCCAACGTCCTGACTTTC
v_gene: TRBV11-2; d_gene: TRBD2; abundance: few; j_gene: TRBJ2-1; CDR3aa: CASSSPGVAGWNEQFF; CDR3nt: TGTGCCAGCAGCTCCCCGGGGGTAGCGGGGTGGAATGAGCAGTTCTTC
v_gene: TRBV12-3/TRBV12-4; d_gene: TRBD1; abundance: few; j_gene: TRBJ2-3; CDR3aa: CASREGTATDTQYF; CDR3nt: TGTGCCAGCAGGGAAGGGACAGCAACAGATACGCAGTATTTT
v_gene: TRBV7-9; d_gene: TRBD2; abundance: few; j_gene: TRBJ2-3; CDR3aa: CASSSRTSPDTQYF; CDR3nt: TGTGCCAGCAGCTCCCGGACTAGTCCAGATACGCAGTATTTT
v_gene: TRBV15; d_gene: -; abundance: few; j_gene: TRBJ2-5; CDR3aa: CATSRDPHSRGETQYF; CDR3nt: TGTGCCACCAGCAGAGATCCTCACAGCCGTGGGGAGACCCAGTACTTC
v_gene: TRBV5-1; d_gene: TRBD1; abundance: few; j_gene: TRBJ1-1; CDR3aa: CASRGQGASEAFF; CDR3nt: TGCGCCAGCAGGGGACAGGGTGCGTCTGAAGCTTTCTTT
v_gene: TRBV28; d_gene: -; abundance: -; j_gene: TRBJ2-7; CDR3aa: CASSFGYGGRVKPSSYEQYF; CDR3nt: TGTGCCAGCAGTTTTGGGTACGGGGGCAGGGTCAAACCCAGTTCCTACGAGCAGTACTTC
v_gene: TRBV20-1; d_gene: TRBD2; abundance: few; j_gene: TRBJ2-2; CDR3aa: CSATGLAIRAGELFF; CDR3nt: TGCAGTGCTACAGGACTAGCAATTCGGGCCGGGGAGCTGTTTTTT
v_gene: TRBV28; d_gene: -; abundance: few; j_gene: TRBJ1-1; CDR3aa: CASKYRETNTEAFF; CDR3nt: TGTGCCAGCAAATACAGGGAGACGAACACTGAAGCTTTCTTT
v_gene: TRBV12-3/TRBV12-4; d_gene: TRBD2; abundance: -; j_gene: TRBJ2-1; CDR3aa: CASSGTSGVSSYNEQFF; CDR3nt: TGTGCCAGCAGTGGGACTAGCGGGGTAAGCTCCTACAATGAGCAGTTCTTC
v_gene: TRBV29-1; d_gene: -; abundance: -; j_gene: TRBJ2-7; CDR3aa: CSAFDGMEAYEQYF; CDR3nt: TGCAGCGCGTTTGACGGGATGGAGGCCTACGAGCAGTACTTC
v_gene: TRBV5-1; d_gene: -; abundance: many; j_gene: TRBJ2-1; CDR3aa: CASSPFRGAGNNEQFF; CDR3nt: TGCGCCAGCAGCCCGTTCCGGGGGGCAGGTAACAATGAGCAGTTCTTC
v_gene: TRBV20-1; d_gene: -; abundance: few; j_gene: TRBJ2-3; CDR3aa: CSAGQPAELTDTQYF; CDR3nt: TGCAGTGCTGGACAGCCTGCGGAACTCACAGATACGCAGTATTTT
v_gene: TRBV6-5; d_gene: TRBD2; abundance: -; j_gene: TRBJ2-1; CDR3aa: CASSYLAGGRDNEQFF; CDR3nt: TGTGCCAGCAGTTACCTAGCGGGAGGGAGGGACAATGAGCAGTTCTTC